Listed here are 25 T cell receptor beta chains from one sample, sequenced in a study of CXCR3-negative and CXCR3-positive naive CD8 T cells. The authors made the TRB cDNA libraries by 5' RACE using UMI labels. One entry per CDR3 protein, without DNA, is what TCRdb gives after re-calling the 5' RACE reads. The table lists 5,000 to 6,000 distinct CDR3 sequences. The specimen sequenced was naive CXCR3- CD8+ T cells from blood. Subset denoted: CD45RO-CCR7+CD27+CD95- naive CD8+ T cells lacking CXCR3 (TNR3-). The receptor source for this set is a human donor in good health. Some clones in this sample may be carry-over from other donors' samples.

This clonotype is labeled medium-sized based on frequency. The chain has TRBV20-1 and TRBJ2-1; the TCRdb D gene call, TRBD2, has no DNA to confirm it. The V gene's germline CDR1 is DFQATT and CDR2 SNEGSKA (reference sequence). The CDR3 spans 15 residues. CDR3 sequence: CSAPPGTSGSNEQFF.

The chain employs TRBV7-7 and TRBJ2-7; TCRdb's D gene call, TRBD1, goes unchecked for lack of DNA. The CDR3 is 13 residues long. Germline V gene data show CDR1 as SSHAT and CDR2 as FNYEAQ (reference sequence). The CDR3: CASSLNEGYEQYF.

This chain uses TRBV6-2 or TRBV6-3 with TRBJ2-3; TCRdb picks TRBD1, but there is no DNA to check that call. The CDR3 spans 14 residues. Germline values: CDR1 MNHEY, CDR2 SVGEGT. CDR3 sequence reads: CASSYEGAGDTQYF.

The V gene is TRBV29-1, the J gene TRBJ2-5; the D call from TCRdb, TRBD1, cannot be confirmed without DNA. The CDR3 totals 15 residues. The germline gives CDR1 SQVTM, CDR2 ANQGSEA. The CDR3: CSVEDTDSSGETQYF.

The chain recombines TRBV7-9 with TRBJ2-1; TCRdb returns TRBD2, unconfirmable since there is no DNA. The CDR3 extends over 14 amino acids. Germline V CDR1 and CDR2: SEHNR, FQNEAQ (reference sequence). CDR3 sequence reads: CASRGGTSGYEQFF.

J is TRBJ1-2 and V is TRBV29-1; TCRdb indicates TRBD1, and absent DNA this call remains unverified. The CDR3 is 15 residues long. Germline V lookup: CDR1 SQVTM, CDR2 ANQGSEA. CDR3 residues: CSVEKPGQPSYGYTF. Looking up the rest from reference TRBV29-1 and TRBJ1-2 gives the full variable domain: SAVISQKPSRDICQRGTSLTIQCQVDSQVTMMFWYRQQPGQSLTLIATANQGSEATYESGFVIDKFPISRPNLTFSTLTVSNMSPEDSSIYLCSVEKPGQPSYGYTFGSGTRLTVV.

The chain has TRBV20-1 and TRBJ2-3; lacking DNA, the TRBD2 call made by TCRdb goes unchecked. There are 15 residues in the CDR3. CDR1 is DFQATT, CDR2 SNEGSKA, per germline (reference sequence). The CDR3 region is CSARDTAGGTDTQYF.

The chain links TRBV20-1 to TRBJ2-1; as DNA is missing, the TRBD2 call by TCRdb cannot be tested. Germline V gene sequence: CDR1 DFQATT, CDR2 SNEGSKA (reference sequence). The CDR3 contains 15 residues. This chain's CDR3 is CSALGAGGPSNEQFF.

The V and J genes are TRBV6-5 and TRBJ2-2. Per germline, CDR1 MNHEY and CDR2 SVGAGI. The CDR3 loop spans 12 amino acids. This CDR3 is CASRGPDGELFF.

This clonotype is labeled medium-sized based on frequency. The CDR3 loop reads CSVEDEAPGGEQSYEQYF. The chain has TRBV29-1 and TRBJ2-7; TCRdb gives TRBD1 as the D gene, but with no DNA this cannot be confirmed. The CDR3 is made up of 18 amino acids. Per the germline V gene, CDR1 is SQVTM and CDR2 is ANQGSEA.

This clonotype is identified as medium-sized from frequency. The CDR3 protein is CAISPLGQSTEAFF. The chain recombines TRBV10-3 with TRBJ1-1; TCRdb proposes TRBD1, but this gene call is untestable without DNA. The germline CDR1 and CDR2 sequences are ENHRY and SYGVKD. CDR3 length: 14 amino acids.

This clonotype is identified as medium-sized from frequency. The CDR3 loop reads CASSLGRRGSYEQYF. The gene calls are TRBV7-9 and TRBJ2-7. This CDR3 is 15 amino acids long. The germline V gene encodes CDR1 SEHNR and CDR2 FQNEAQ (reference sequence).

The V and J genes are TRBV5-4 and TRBJ2-7; the D gene TCRdb calls, TRBD2, cannot be checked with no DNA. This CDR3 is built from 14 residues. CDR1 and CDR2 from the germline V gene are SGHNT and YYREEE (reference sequence). CDR3 residues: CASSRTSGTYEQYF.

This clonotype shows up as medium-sized by frequency. This rearrangement joins TRBV29-1 to TRBJ2-5; TCRdb's D call of TRBD1 is untestable without DNA. CDR3 length equals 14 residues. CDR1 and CDR2 (germline): SQVTM, ANQGSEA. Here the CDR3 reads CSVGGQRRGRTQYF. The whole variable domain, remainder taken from reference TRBV29-1 and TRBJ2-5, is SAVISQKPSRDICQRGTSLTIQCQVDSQVTMMFWYRQQPGQSLTLIATANQGSEATYESGFVIDKFPISRPNLTFSTLTVSNMSPEDSSIYLCSVGGQRRGRTQYFGPGTRLLVL.

V gene TRBV6-5 combines with J gene TRBJ1-2. This CDR3 has 13 amino acids. CDR1 and CDR2 from the germline V gene are MNHEY and SVGAGI. This CDR3 reads CASSYGGVYGYTF.

This clonotype is classed as medium-sized by frequency. V usage is TRBV5-1 and J usage is TRBJ2-5. The germline V gene encodes CDR1 SGHRS and CDR2 YFSETQ. This CDR3 is built from 12 residues. The CDR3 is CASSLIGETQYF.

V usage is TRBV6-6 and J usage is TRBJ1-1; TCRdb indicates TRBD1, and absent DNA this call remains unverified. The CDR3 spans 14 residues. The germline V gene has CDR1 MNHNY and CDR2 SVGAGI (reference sequence). CDR3 residues: CASSRTGGLTEAFF.

This clonotype is deemed medium-sized by its frequency. The chain uses TRBV29-1 and TRBJ2-7. The CDR3 runs 11 residues. Germline V gene data show CDR1 as SQVTM and CDR2 as ANQGSEA. The CDR3 is CSVVKGYEQYF.

The V call is TRBV10-3, the J call TRBJ2-7. Germline V gene data show CDR1 as ENHRY and CDR2 as SYGVKD. The CDR3 loop spans 12 amino acids. The CDR3 loop is CAIIAASDEQYF.

The chain couples TRBV27 to TRBJ2-2. Germline-derived CDR1 and CDR2 are MNHEY and SMNVEV (reference sequence). This CDR3 comprises 17 residues. The CDR3 sequence: CASSLSTGDANTGELFF.

This chain links TRBV19 with TRBJ2-7; without DNA, the TCRdb call of TRBD1 cannot be checked. The CDR3 spans 16 residues. Germline CDR1 is LNHDA and CDR2 is SQIVND (reference sequence). The CDR3: CASSNYRGRGAYEQYF.

This clonotype is medium-sized (0.01 to 0.1%) by frequency. The rearrangement uses TRBV25-1 and TRBJ2-1; the TCRdb call, TRBD1, lacks DNA for checking. The CDR3 has 18 residues. Germline CDR1 MGHDK, CDR2 SYGVNS. CDR3 protein: CASSEYPETSESYNEQFF.

This clonotype is labeled medium-sized (0.01 to 0.1%) based on frequency. The chain is built from TRBV5-1 and TRBJ2-3; lacking DNA, the TRBD2 call made by TCRdb goes unchecked. Germline V gives CDR1 SGHRS, CDR2 YFSETQ. This CDR3 has 15 amino acids. The CDR3 protein is CASSEGLAGTDTQYF.

The chain links TRBV6-5 to TRBJ1-1; the TCRdb D gene call, TRBD1, has no DNA to confirm it. The CDR3 consists of 15 residues. Germline CDR1 is MNHEY and CDR2 is SVGAGI. CDR3 amino acids: CASSYSGTGHTEAFF.

The chain combines TRBV29-1 with TRBJ1-1; TCRdb picks TRBD1, but there is no DNA to check that call. The CDR3 is made up of 15 amino acids. CDR1 and CDR2 (germline): SQVTM, ANQGSEA. This CDR3 is CSVEDLRGMNTEAFF. Based on the CDR3 plus reference TRBV29-1 and TRBJ1-1, the full variable domain is SAVISQKPSRDICQRGTSLTIQCQVDSQVTMMFWYRQQPGQSLTLIATANQGSEATYESGFVIDKFPISRPNLTFSTLTVSNMSPEDSSIYLCSVEDLRGMNTEAFFGQGTRLTVV.